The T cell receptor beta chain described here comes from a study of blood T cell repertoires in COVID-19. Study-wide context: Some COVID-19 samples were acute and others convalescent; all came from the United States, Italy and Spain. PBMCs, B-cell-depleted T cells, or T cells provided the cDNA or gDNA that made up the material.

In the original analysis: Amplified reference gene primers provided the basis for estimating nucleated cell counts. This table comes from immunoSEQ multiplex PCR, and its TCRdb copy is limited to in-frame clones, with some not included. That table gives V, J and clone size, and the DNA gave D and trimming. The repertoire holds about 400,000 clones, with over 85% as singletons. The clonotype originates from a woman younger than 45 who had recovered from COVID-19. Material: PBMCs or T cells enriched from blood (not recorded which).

This chain's CDR3 is CASSLGTTSYEQYF. The CDR3 coding sequence is TGCGCCAGCAGCTTGGGGACTACTTCCTACGAGCAGTACTTC. The chain is built from TRBV5-1 and TRBJ2-7, with TRBD2 as a possible D gene (6 bases). This CDR3 has 14 residues. CDR1 and CDR2 from the germline V gene are SGHRS and YFSETQ. Deletions cut 0 bases from V and 1 base from J, with 8 bases between. The entire variable domain, with the rest obtained from reference TRBV5-1 and TRBJ2-7, is as follows: KAGVTQTPRYLIKTRGQQVTLSCSPISGHRSVSWYQQTPGQGLQFLFEYFSETQRNKGNFPGRFSGRQFSNSRSEMNVSTLELGDSALYLCASSLGTTSYEQYFGPGTRLTVT.